The TCR beta chain described here comes from a study of CD4 T cells in relation to SARS-CoV-2 and coronaviruses. As regards this clone: Its cognate antigen is unknown.

TCRdb's table, derived via immunoSEQ multiplex PCR, lists solely in-frame clones and lacks some. The sample holds 30,000 or so clones; around 84% are singletons and the top ten take approximately 22%. The unexposed donors gave CD4+ T cells in about 2011-2019, prior to COVID-19. Isolation of CD4+ T cells took place after 10 days in culture. The CDR3 totals 17 residues. The germline V gene encodes CDR1 SGHTA and CDR2 FQGNSA. Trimming cost V 5 bases and J 4 bases, with 23 bases left between them. V gene TRBV7-2 combines with J gene TRBJ1-2, with TRBD1 as a possible D gene (6 bases). The sequenced sample consisted of CD4+ T cells from PBMCs, cultured in vitro. This sequence originates from a human donor in good health. The CDR3: CASSLRRLDSLGYGYTF. The CDR3 nucleotides are TGTGCCAGCAGCCTCCGTAGGTTGGACAGTCTGGGCTATGGCTACACCTTC.